The 14 T cell receptor beta chains presented below share a single source sample, sequenced in a study of STAT5B mutations in CD4+ large granular lymphocyte leukemia. The assay was immunoSEQ multiplex PCR, and TCRdb's table has in-frame clones only and misses some. The table lists about 34,000 clones, roughly 71% of them singletons. The sample consisted of CD4+ T cells from blood buffy coats. All receptors come from a human donor in good health.

The chain links TRBV5-6 to TRBJ2-1; 7 bases match TRBD2. CDR1 is SGHDT and CDR2 is YYEEEE in the germline V gene. With V trimmed by 5 bases and J by 10 bases, 9 bases remained unmatched. CDR3 length: 13 residues. CDR3 protein: CASRRGLGGEQFF. In DNA, the CDR3 is TGTGCCAGCAGGAGAGGGTTGGGGGGGGAGCAGTTCTTC.

The chain carries TRBV28 and TRBJ1-5; TRBD1 matches 8 bases. The CDR3 totals 14 residues. Germline trimming cut 5 bases from V and 5 bases from J; bases unmatched to any gene: 5. Germline CDR1 and CDR2: MDHEN and SYDVKM. CDR3 loop: CASSPRTGHQPQHF. In nucleotides, the CDR3 is TGTGCCAGCAGTCCAAGGACAGGGCATCAGCCCCAGCATTTT.

CDR3: CASSPAPDRGTTEAFF. CDR3 nucleotides: TGCGCCAGCAGCCCTGCCCCAGACAGGGGGACGACTGAAGCTTTCTTT. The chain recombines TRBV5-1 with TRBJ1-1, with TRBD1 matching 9 bases. Germline CDR1 and CDR2: SGHRS and YFSETQ. The CDR3 covers 16 residues. J gave up 5 bases and V 4 bases, and 12 bases lay outside the gene matches.

The chain combines TRBV19 with TRBJ2-1; TRBD2 agrees at 12 bases. The germline V gene encodes CDR1 LNHDA and CDR2 SQIVND (reference sequence). This CDR3 comprises 14 residues. With V trimmed by 8 bases and J by 8 bases, 7 bases remained unmatched. The CDR3 loop reads CASGLAGRRDEQFF. The CDR3 coding sequence is TGTGCCAGTGGACTAGCGGGGCGGCGGGATGAGCAGTTCTTC.

This clone showed up just once. The gene calls are TRBV5-1 and TRBJ2-1; 10 nucleotides agree with TRBD1. V dropped 4 bases and J dropped 2; count of bases not matched to a gene: 6. Germline assignment: CDR1 SGHRS and CDR2 YFSETQ. The CDR3 covers 16 residues. The CDR3 sequence is CASSTQGQGAYNEQFF. The CDR3 nucleotides read TGCGCCAGCAGCACCCAAGGACAGGGGGCCTACAATGAGCAGTTCTTC.

The gene calls are TRBV7-2 and TRBJ1-4; possibly TRBD1 for D (5 bases). Per germline, CDR1 SGHTA and CDR2 FQGNSA. Trimming pared 5 bases from V and 5 bases from J, leaving 15 bases between. The CDR3 spans 15 residues. The CDR3 region has the DNA TGTGCCAGCAGCCCGGCGAGGGGACCGAATGAAAAACTGTTTTTT. Translation: CASSPARGPNEKLFF.

The chain links TRBV10-3 to TRBJ1-6; no clear D. The CDR3 has 14 residues. Trimming left V 7 bases short and J 7 bases short, with 14 bases between. Germline V gives CDR1 ENHRY, CDR2 SYGVKD. DNA for the CDR3: TGTGCCATCAACCGCGGGCCGGAGAATTCACCCCTCCACTTT. Residues: CAINRGPENSPLHF.

The rearrangement uses TRBV7-9 and TRBJ2-1; no clear D. Germline values: CDR1 SEHNR, CDR2 FQNEAQ (reference sequence). The V gene lost 1 base and the J gene lost 4 bases, with 11 bases spanning the gap. The CDR3 extends over 15 amino acids. The CDR3 protein is CASSLVDASYNEQFF. For the CDR3, the DNA is TGTGCCAGCAGCTTAGTAGACGCCTCATACAATGAGCAGTTCTTC. The variable domain in full, completed from reference TRBV7-9 and TRBJ2-1, reads DTGVSQNPRHKITKRGQNVTFRCDPISEHNRLYWYRQTLGQGPEFLTYFQNEAQLEKSRLLSDRFSAERPKGSFSTLEIQRTEQGDSAMYLCASSLVDASYNEQFFGPGTRLTVL.

This clone turned up a few times. V and J are TRBV5-6 and TRBJ1-5, with D possibly TRBD1 on 5 matching bases. Trimming left V 4 bases short and J 7 bases short, with 18 bases between. Germline V CDR1 and CDR2: SGHDT, YYEEEE. The CDR3 length is 15 residues. The CDR3 protein is CASSPEGRGKQPQHF. Here the CDR3 DNA reads TGTGCCAGCAGCCCGGAGGGGCGGGGAAAGCAGCCCCAGCATTTT.

This clone was picked up a small number of times. V usage is TRBV30 and J usage is TRBJ1-2; D uncertain. From germline, CDR1 is GTSNPN and CDR2 SVGIG (reference sequence). Trimming left V 1 base short and J 4 bases short, with 7 bases between. The CDR3 totals 12 residues. CDR3 loop: CAWSDGGYGYTF. The DNA for the CDR3 is TGTGCCTGGAGTGACGGAGGCTATGGCTACACCTTC.

This clone was seen a handful of times. The DNA of the CDR3 is TGCAGTGCTGACGAGGACAGGGGCCAGTTCTTC. Residues: CSADEDRGQFF. V usage is TRBV20-1 and J usage is TRBJ2-1; TRBD1 matches 9 bases. CDR1 and CDR2 (germline): DFQATT, SNEGSKA (reference sequence). The CDR3 extends over 11 amino acids. Trimming took 5 bases from V and 13 from J; bases not matched to a gene: 6.

The gene calls are TRBV19 and TRBJ1-1; D is ambiguous. The germline V and J ends were trimmed by 7 bases and 3 bases, with 15 bases remaining between them. CDR1 and CDR2 from the germline V gene are LNHDA and SQIVND (reference sequence). This CDR3 region has 14 residues. DNA for the CDR3: TGTGCCAGTAACCCTGCACCTGGGGACACTGAAGCTTTCTTT. Its translation is CASNPAPGDTEAFF. Looking up the rest from reference TRBV19 and TRBJ1-1 gives the full variable domain: DGGITQSPKYLFRKEGQNVTLSCEQNLNHDAMYWYRQDPGQGLRLIYYSQIVNDFQKGDIAEGYSVSREKKESFPLTVTSAQKNPTAFYLCASNPAPGDTEAFFGQGTRLTVV.

The rearrangement links TRBV29-1 to TRBJ2-3, with D possibly matching TRBD1 (5 bases). CDR1 is SQVTM and CDR2 is ANQGSEA in the germline V gene. Between the trimmed V and J ends, which lost 3 bases and 1 base, there was a span of 5 bases. The CDR3 extends over 12 amino acids. The CDR3 reads CSVDRGTDTQYF. The CDR3, as DNA: TGCAGCGTTGACAGGGGCACAGATACGCAGTATTTT.

In the case of this clone: At one end, the junction sequence differs from germline, possibly due to a read error. CDR3 sequence reads: CASSLGRGEETQYF. In DNA form, the CDR3 reads TGTGCTAGCAGCTTAGGCAGGGGTGAAGAGACCCAGTACTTC. This chain uses TRBV7-7 with TRBJ2-5; D perhaps matches TRBD1 (6 bases). CDR3 size: 14 residues. CDR1 and CDR2 (germline): SSHAT, FNYEAQ (reference sequence).